This note documents a single T cell receptor beta chain sequence. The antigen is not known. These data originate in a study of cytomegalovirus exposure and HLA in healthy donors. Points from the study as a whole: In vitro experiments confirmed that three CMV-associated chains were specific for CMV antigens.

60 Vbeta and 13 Jbeta primers were used in PCR. Produced via immunoSEQ multiplex PCR; TCRdb's table is partial and in-frame only. The table includes some 180,000 clones, roughly 85% detected once. V lost 10 bases and J 1 base, leaving 16 bases between the germline ends. CDR1 is ENHRY, CDR2 SYGVKD, per germline. The CDR3 consists of 15 residues. The chain uses TRBV10-3 and TRBJ2-2; D call uncertain. Specimen: PBMCs. This receptor was taken from a woman aged 45-59 years in good health and CMV-seronegative. The DNA for the CDR3 is TGTGCCACAGCTAACGAGACTGAGAACACCGGGGAGCTGTTTTTT. This gives the protein CATANETENTGELFF.